The T cell receptor beta chain under discussion was sequenced for a study of chemoradiotherapy in HPV16-positive cancers. Study at large: A couple of HPV16-positive patients' cells yielded candidate HPV-specific clones and common motifs.

A note on this clone: Its specificity is unknown.

Overall study findings and caveats: During treatment, candidate HPV-specific clones and E7-related motifs expanded in tumor.

V lost 3 bases and J 1 base, leaving 4 bases between the germline ends. The length of the CDR3 is 13 residues. Germline V CDR1 and CDR2: MNHEY, SMNVEV (reference sequence). Assay used: immunoSEQ multiplex PCR; TCRdb lists only in-frame clones, some missing. The sample includes tens of thousands of clones, 84% of them seen just once. Samples were taken several times over chemoradiotherapy. V and J are TRBV27 and TRBJ1-5; no reliable D call. The sequence was collected from a human donor with HPV-associated anogenital cancer. Specimen: blood, collected from a patient who underwent chemoradiotherapy. CDR3 in amino acids: CASSFYSNQPQHF. Written as DNA, the CDR3 is TGTGCCAGCAGTTTTTACAGCAATCAGCCCCAGCATTTT.